This TCR beta chain came from a study of blood T cell repertoires in COVID-19. The protocol was immunoSEQ multiplex PCR, while the TCRdb copy is restricted to in-frame clones and leaves out a portion. The sample contains approximately 270,000 clones, 89% of which appear only once. The CDR3 spans 13 residues. V lost 3 bases and J 4 bases, leaving 12 bases between the germline ends. The germline CDR1 and CDR2 sequences are SQVTM and ANQGSEA. The sequenced material came from peripheral blood. The V call is TRBV29-1, the J call TRBJ2-5, with a tentative D call TRBD1 (5 bases). The clonotype originates from a man in his fifties or sixties with acute or convalescent COVID-19. This chain's CDR3 is CSVEKGKRETQYF. CDR3 DNA: TGCAGCGTTGAGAAGGGGAAGCGAGAGACCCAGTACTTC.